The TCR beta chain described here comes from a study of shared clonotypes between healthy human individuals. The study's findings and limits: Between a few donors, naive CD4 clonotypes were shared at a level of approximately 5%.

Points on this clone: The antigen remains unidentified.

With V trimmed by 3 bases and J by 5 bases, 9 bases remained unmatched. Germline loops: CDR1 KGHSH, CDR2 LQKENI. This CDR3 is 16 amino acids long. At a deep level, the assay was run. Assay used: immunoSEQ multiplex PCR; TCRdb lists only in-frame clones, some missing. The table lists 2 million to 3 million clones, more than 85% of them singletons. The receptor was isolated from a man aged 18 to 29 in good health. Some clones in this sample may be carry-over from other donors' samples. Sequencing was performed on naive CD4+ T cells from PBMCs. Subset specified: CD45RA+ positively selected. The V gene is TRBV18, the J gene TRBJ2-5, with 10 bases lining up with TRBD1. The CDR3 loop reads CASSPFDRGHGETQYF. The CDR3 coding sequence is TGTGCCAGCTCACCCTTCGACAGGGGGCATGGGGAGACCCAGTACTTC.